These 11 T cell receptor beta chains were all obtained from the same sample, sequenced in a study of T cell changes during pregnancy in multiple sclerosis. Measured with immunoSEQ multiplex PCR; TCRdb has only the in-frame clones, and not every one. Of tens of thousands of clones in the sample, about 87% were seen once. Specimen: CD4+ T cells from peripheral blood mononuclear cells, collected before pregnancy. These receptors were obtained from a female donor with multiple sclerosis, enrolled in a pregnancy study.

This clone was picked up one time. The chain links TRBV4-1 to TRBJ1-5; D might be TRBD1 (5 bases). Per the germline V gene, CDR1 is MGHRA and CDR2 is YSYEKL. The V end lost 4 bases, the J end lost 4 bases, and 14 bases lay between the germline ends. The length of the CDR3 is 15 residues. CDR3 in DNA: TGCGCCAGCAGCCCCATATTTCAGGGAAATCAGCCCCAGCATTTT. Its translation is CASSPIFQGNQPQHF.

The chain combines TRBV21-1 with TRBJ2-4; TRBD1 reflects the table's D call only, with no check against the DNA. TRBV21-1 is a known pseudogene. This CDR3 comprises 16 residues. As DNA, the CDR3 is TGTGCCAGCAGCAGTCGGGACAGGGGGCACAAAAACATTCAGTACTTC. Translation: CASSSRDRGHKNIQYF.

The J gene is TRBJ1-2, the V gene TRBV7-9; D not resolved. CDR1 is SEHNR, CDR2 FQNEAQ, per germline (reference sequence). This CDR3 contains 12 residues. Trimming shortened V by 1 base and J by 7 bases, and 7 bases separated the two germline ends. The DNA for the CDR3 is TGTGCCAGCAGCTTAGTGGGCTCTGGCTACACCTTC. This encodes CASSLVGSGYTF.

V usage is TRBV7-2 and J usage is TRBJ2-5, with 11 bases fitting TRBD2. Unmatched junction bases numbered 10, after V lost 5 bases and J lost 2 bases. The CDR3 is made up of 17 amino acids. Germline V gene lookup returns CDR1 SGHTA and CDR2 FQGNSA. The CDR3 spells CASSPRSLAGEQETQYF. In DNA form, the CDR3 reads TGTGCCAGCAGCCCCCGGTCACTAGCGGGGGAGCAAGAGACCCAGTACTTC.

This chain connects TRBV10-3 to TRBJ2-3; TRBD2 agrees at 7 bases. Germline CDR1 and CDR2: ENHRY and SYGVKD. CDR3 length equals 15 residues. Losses at the gene ends were 0 bases for V and 5 bases for J; bases not matched to a gene: 5. CDR3 in amino acids: CAISESSGGGDTQYF. The CDR3 region has the DNA TGTGCCATCAGTGAGTCGTCGGGGGGAGGAGATACGCAGTATTTT.

The chain couples TRBV7-3 to TRBJ1-1; D is undetermined. Per the germline V gene, CDR1 is SGHTA and CDR2 is FQGTGA. The CDR3 sequence is 13 residues long. Trimming pared 2 bases from V and 3 bases from J, leaving 7 bases between. The chain's CDR3 is CASSLGVYTEAFF. The CDR3 DNA reads TGTGCCAGCAGCTTAGGAGTGTACACTGAAGCTTTCTTT.

The chain combines TRBV5-6 with TRBJ2-1, with 9 bases matching TRBD2. The length of the CDR3 is 15 residues. V lost 3 bases and J lost 6; bases outside the gene matches: 7. Germline CDR1 reads SGHDT; CDR2 reads YYEEEE. This CDR3 reads CASSWAGGPGNEQFF. In DNA form, the CDR3 reads TGTGCCAGCAGCTGGGCGGGGGGGCCAGGCAATGAGCAGTTCTTC. Combining the CDR3 with reference TRBV5-6 and TRBJ2-1 gives the whole variable domain DAGVTQSPTHLIKTRGQQVTLRCSPKSGHDTVSWYQQALGQGPQFIFQYYEEEERQRGNFPDRFSGHQFPNYSSELNVNALLLGDSALYLCASSWAGGPGNEQFFGPGTRLTVL.

The chain links TRBV12-5 to TRBJ2-5; 7 nucleotides align to TRBD1. This CDR3 comprises 19 residues. Germline CDR1 and CDR2: LGHNT and FRNRAP. The V and J ends lost 0 bases and 5 bases, in that order; junction bases with no gene match: 18. CDR3 sequence: CASGLVLDGIVRGKETQYF. As DNA, the CDR3 is TGTGCTAGTGGTTTGGTACTCGACGGAATCGTCAGGGGGAAGGAGACCCAGTACTTC.

This sequence joins TRBV5-6 and TRBJ1-2; the match to TRBD1 covers 8 bases. Per germline, CDR1 SGHDT and CDR2 YYEEEE. V was clipped by 1 base and J by 1 base; unmatched bases: 6. This CDR3 region has 16 residues. DNA of the CDR3: TGTGCCAGCAGCTTGTACCCGGGACAGGATAACTATGGCTACACCTTC. Amino acids: CASSLYPGQDNYGYTF.

The gene calls are TRBV11-2 and TRBJ1-4; TRBD1 matches 11 bases. Germline V gives CDR1 SGHAT, CDR2 FQNNGV. The CDR3 sequence is 14 residues long. J lost 7 bases, V lost 7 bases, and 5 bases had no gene match. For the CDR3, the DNA is TGTGCCAGCACACCGGGACAGGGGGGTGAAAAACTGTTTTTT. Translated, it gives CASTPGQGGEKLFF.

The chain recombines TRBV4-1 with TRBJ2-2; TRBD2 aligns across 12 bases. Germline V gives CDR1 MGHRA, CDR2 YSYEKL. The CDR3 is made up of 15 amino acids. Trimming at V came to 2 bases and at J to 6 bases, leaving 1 base not matched to a gene. DNA of the CDR3: TGCGCCAGCAGCCAACGACTAGCGGGGGCCGGGGAGCTGTTTTTT. Translating it yields CASSQRLAGAGELFF.